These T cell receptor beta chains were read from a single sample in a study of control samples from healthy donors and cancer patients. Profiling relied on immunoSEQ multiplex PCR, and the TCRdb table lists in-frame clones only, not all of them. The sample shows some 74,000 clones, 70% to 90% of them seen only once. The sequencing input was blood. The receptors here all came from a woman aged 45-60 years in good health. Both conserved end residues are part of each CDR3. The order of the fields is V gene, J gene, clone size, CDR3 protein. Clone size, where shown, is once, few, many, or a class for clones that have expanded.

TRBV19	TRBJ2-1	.	CASSRDRDRQFF
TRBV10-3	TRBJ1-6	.	CAVQTDLSASPLHF
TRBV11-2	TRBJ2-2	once	CASRRGRANTGELFF
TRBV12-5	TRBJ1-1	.	CASGLVPGQLNTEAFF
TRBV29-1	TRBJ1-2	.	CSVKKQGAVSYTF
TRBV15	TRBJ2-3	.	CATSRGDRGLTDTQYF
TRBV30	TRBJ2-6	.	CARETGANVLTF
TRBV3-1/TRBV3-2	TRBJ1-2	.	CASSLKGVGGYTF
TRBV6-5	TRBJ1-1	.	CASSSGVGNTEAFF
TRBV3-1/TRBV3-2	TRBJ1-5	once	CASSQSGDNQPQHF
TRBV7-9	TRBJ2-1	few	CASSLDSGGAYEQFF
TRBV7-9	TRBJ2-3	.	CASTPGGGIRWTDTQYF
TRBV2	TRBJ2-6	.	CASSYRESGANVLTF
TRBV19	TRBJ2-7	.	CASSLSWGNSYEQYF
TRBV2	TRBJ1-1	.	CASSEAQGGTEAFF
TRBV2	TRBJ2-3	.	CASSWVVGDTQYF
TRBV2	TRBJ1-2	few	CASKNRQGASGGYTF
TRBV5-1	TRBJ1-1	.	CASSLDTRNTEAFF
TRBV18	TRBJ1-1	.	CASSAGTNTEAFF
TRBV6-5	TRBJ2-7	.	CASSFQTAQYF
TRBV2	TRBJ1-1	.	CASSGEAGTWRTEAFF
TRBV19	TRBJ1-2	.	CASSIRPGGGYTF
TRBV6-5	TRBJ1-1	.	CASTLKVSINTEAFF
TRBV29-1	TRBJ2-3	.	CSVDANSADTQYF
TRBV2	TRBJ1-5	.	CASGSRWQAGRSNQPQHF
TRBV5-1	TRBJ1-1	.	CASSFRGFENTEAFF
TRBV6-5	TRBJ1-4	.	CASSYTGVDEKLFF
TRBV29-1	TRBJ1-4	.	CSVEEQGNEKLFF
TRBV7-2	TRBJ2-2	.	CASSLGDRRPSNTGELFF
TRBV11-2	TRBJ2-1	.	CASSLIRGPKEQFF
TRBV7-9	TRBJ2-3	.	CASISGGYDSTQYF
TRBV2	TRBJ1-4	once	CASSEDLGPNDKLFF
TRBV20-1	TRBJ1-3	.	CSARAGNTIYF
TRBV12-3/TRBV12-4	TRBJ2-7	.	CASTLTPAYEQYF
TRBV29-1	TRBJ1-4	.	CSVRTAGNEKLFF
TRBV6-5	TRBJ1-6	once	CASSYKDRRFSPLHF
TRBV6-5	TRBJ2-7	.	CASTYRTESYEQYF
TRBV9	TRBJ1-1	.	CASSPIPDDTEAFF
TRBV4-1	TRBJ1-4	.	CASRDQGEKLFF
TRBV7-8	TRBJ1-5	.	CASSLPPRTVNQPQHF
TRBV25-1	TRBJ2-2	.	CASSGTGPDINTGELFF
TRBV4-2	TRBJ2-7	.	CASSPESTGATGYEQYF
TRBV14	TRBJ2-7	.	CASSRVMGSYEQYF
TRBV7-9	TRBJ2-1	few	CASIRAISYNEQFF
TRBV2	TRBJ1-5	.	CASSEGGPQHF
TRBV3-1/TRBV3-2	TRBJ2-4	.	CASSSYIPGDIQYF
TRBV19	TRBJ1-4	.	CASSETTNEKLFF